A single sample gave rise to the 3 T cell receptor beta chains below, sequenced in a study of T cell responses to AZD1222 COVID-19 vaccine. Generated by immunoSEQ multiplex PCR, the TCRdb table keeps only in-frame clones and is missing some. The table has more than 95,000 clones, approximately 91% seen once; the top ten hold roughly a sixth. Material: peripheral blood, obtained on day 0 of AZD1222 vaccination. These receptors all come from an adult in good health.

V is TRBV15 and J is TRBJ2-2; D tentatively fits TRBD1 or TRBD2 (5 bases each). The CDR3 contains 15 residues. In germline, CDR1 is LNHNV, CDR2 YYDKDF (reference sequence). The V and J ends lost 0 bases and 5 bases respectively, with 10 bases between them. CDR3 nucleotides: TGTGCCACCAGCAGAGATTCGGGGCCGACCGGGGAGCTGTTTTTT. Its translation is CATSRDSGPTGELFF.

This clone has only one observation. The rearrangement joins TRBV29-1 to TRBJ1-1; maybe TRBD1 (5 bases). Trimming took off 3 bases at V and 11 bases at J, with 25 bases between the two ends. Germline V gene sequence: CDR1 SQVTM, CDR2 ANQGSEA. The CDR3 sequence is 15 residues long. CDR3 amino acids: CSVEGGAGTSTVAFF. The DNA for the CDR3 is TGCAGCGTTGAGGGGGGTGCGGGGACTTCGACGGTCGCTTTCTTT.

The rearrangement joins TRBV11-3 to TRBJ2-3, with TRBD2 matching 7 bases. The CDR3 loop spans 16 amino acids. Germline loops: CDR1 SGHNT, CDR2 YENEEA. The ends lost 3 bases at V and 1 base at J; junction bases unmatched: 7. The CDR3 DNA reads TGTGCCAGCAGCTTCTATAGTGGGGGGGGCACAGATACGCAGTATTTT. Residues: CASSFYSGGGTDTQYF.